This T cell receptor beta chain was identified during a study of cytomegalovirus exposure and HLA in healthy donors. This PCR relied on a set of 60 Vbeta primers and 13 Jbeta primers. Profiled with immunoSEQ multiplex PCR; TCRdb holds only in-frame clones, not every one. The sample holds 50,000 to 70,000 clones, roughly 77% seen once. Trimming removed 3 bases at V and 4 bases at J, with 15 bases between. CDR3 length: 15 amino acids. CDR1 SEHNR and CDR2 FQNEAQ come from the germline V gene (reference sequence). The chain combines TRBV7-9 with TRBJ2-5, with D perhaps matching TRBD1 (6 bases). Material: PBMCs. This TCR was sampled from a man aged 30-40 years in good health and CMV-seropositive. The CDR3 nucleotides read TGTGCCAGCAGCTTCCATAGACAGGTGATAGAGACCCAGTACTTC. Amino acids: CASSFHRQVIETQYF.